The clone carrying this T cell receptor (beta chain) was detected many times. What it binds is not known. Unique molecular identifiers featured in how the TCRbeta library was prepared. TCRdb reprocessed the PCR reads via MiXCR and lists one record per CDR3 protein. The sample lists 240,000 or so distinct CDR3 sequences; roughly 8.2% were seen once. These data are taken from a study of T-cell reconstitution after alpha-beta-depleted transplantation in children. General study points: At one year after transplant, newly produced T cells mostly accounted for T-cell counts and diversity. From surviving recipient T cells and thymic progenitors came the high day-60 TCRbeta diversity observed in some patients. Reportedly, roughly two months post-transplant, alpha-beta T cells arose from several hundred expanded graft clones.

The germline V and J ends were trimmed by 3 bases and 8 bases, with 8 bases remaining between them. CDR1 and CDR2 (germline): SGHTA, FQGTGA. The CDR3 length is 13 residues. This material consisted of PBMCs, mostly from graft donor cells, taken 180 days after TCRalphabeta/CD19-depleted stem cell transplant. V is TRBV7-3 and J is TRBJ1-6; the D gene is possibly TRBD1 (6 bases). This receptor was identified in a male patient aged 5 to 17 who had a stem cell transplant for acute lymphoblastic leukemia, so the T cells may come from the graft donor. CDR3 in DNA: TGTGCCAGCAGCTTTAACAGGGATTCACCCCTCCACTTT. Protein sequence: CASSFNRDSPLHF.